A selection of T cell receptor beta chains follows, all from one sample in a study of blood T cell repertoires in COVID-19. Measured with immunoSEQ multiplex PCR; TCRdb has only the in-frame clones, and not every one. The table includes some 120,000 clones, roughly 84% detected once. Input material: peripheral blood. The source is a man in his fifties or sixties with acute or convalescent COVID-19. CDR3s include the opening cysteine and the closing phenylalanine or tryptophan. A D gene is named only where the DNA matches it firmly. A row's size may be missing; if present it is once, few, many or a size class.

>TRBV11-1|-|-|TRBJ2-7
CASSRGFSSYEQYF
TGTGCCAGCAGTCGGGGTTTCAGCTCCTACGAGCAGTACTTC
>TRBV24-1|-|TRBD1|TRBJ2-1
CATSDSPGTGAVNSYNEQFF
TGTGCCACCAGTGATTCACCCGGGACAGGGGCCGTAAACTCCTACAATGAGCAGTTCTTC
>TRBV21-1|-|-|TRBJ1-4
CASRRTGGDDEKLFF
TGTGCCAGCAGGAGGACAGGGGGCGACGATGAAAAACTGTTTTTT
>TRBV9|-|-|TRBJ1-2
CASSEKQGSHGYTF
TGTGCCAGCAGCGAAAAACAGGGCTCCCATGGCTACACCTTC
>TRBV21-1|-|-|TRBJ1-6
CASTRDRAKDNSPLHF
TGTGCCAGCACCCGGGACAGGGCTAAGGATAATTCACCCCTCCACTTT
>TRBV9|-|-|TRBJ2-3
CASSVKGADTQYF
TGTGCCAGCAGCGTAAAGGGGGCAGATACGCAGTATTTT
>TRBV29-1|many|TRBD2|TRBJ2-1
CSVAGLAGASSYNEQFF
TGCAGCGTTGCTGGACTAGCGGGAGCCAGCTCCTACAATGAGCAGTTCTTC
>TRBV7-6|-|-|TRBJ2-1
CASSLDGGLSSYNEQFF
TGTGCCAGCAGCTTAGATGGCGGTCTTAGCTCCTACAATGAGCAGTTCTTC
>TRBV19|-|-|TRBJ2-3
CASSIPPGMGTDTQYF
TGTGCCAGTAGTATACCCCCGGGGATGGGCACAGATACGCAGTATTTT
>TRBV6-2/TRBV6-3|-|TRBD2|TRBJ2-1
CASSRTRGAGPGIEQFF
TGTGCCAGCAGTCGCACACGGGGAGCGGGACCGGGTATTGAGCAGTTCTTC
>TRBV4-2|-|TRBD2|TRBJ2-1
CASSQEFPSGSQYLYEQFF
TGTGCCAGCAGCCAAGAATTCCCTAGCGGGAGTCAGTATTTGTATGAGCAGTTCTTC
>TRBV9|-|-|TRBJ1-3
CASSVAGDTIYF
TGTGCCAGCAGCGTAGCGGGGGACACCATATATTTT
>TRBV7-9|-|-|TRBJ2-6
CASSLFQGSGANVLTF
TGTGCCAGCAGCTTATTTCAGGGCTCTGGGGCCAACGTCCTGACTTTC
>TRBV6-5|-|-|TRBJ1-6
CASSYRGNSPLHF
TGTGCCAGCAGTTACCGTGGCAATTCACCCCTCCACTTT
>TRBV7-3|-|TRBD1|TRBJ2-1
CASAGTGTGEQFF
TGTGCCAGCGCCGGGACAGGGACGGGTGAGCAGTTCTTC
>TRBV28|-|TRBD1|TRBJ2-4
CASSSAGTGAQNIQYF
TGTGCCAGCAGTTCAGCCGGGACAGGGGCCCAAAACATTCAGTACTTC
>TRBV19|-|TRBD2|TRBJ2-1
CASSITSGFLYEQFF
TGTGCCAGTAGTATAACTAGCGGGTTCTTATATGAGCAGTTCTTC
>TRBV19|-|TRBD1|TRBJ2-1
CASSIGQVLYNEQFF
TGTGCCAGTAGTATCGGACAGGTGCTCTACAATGAGCAGTTCTTC